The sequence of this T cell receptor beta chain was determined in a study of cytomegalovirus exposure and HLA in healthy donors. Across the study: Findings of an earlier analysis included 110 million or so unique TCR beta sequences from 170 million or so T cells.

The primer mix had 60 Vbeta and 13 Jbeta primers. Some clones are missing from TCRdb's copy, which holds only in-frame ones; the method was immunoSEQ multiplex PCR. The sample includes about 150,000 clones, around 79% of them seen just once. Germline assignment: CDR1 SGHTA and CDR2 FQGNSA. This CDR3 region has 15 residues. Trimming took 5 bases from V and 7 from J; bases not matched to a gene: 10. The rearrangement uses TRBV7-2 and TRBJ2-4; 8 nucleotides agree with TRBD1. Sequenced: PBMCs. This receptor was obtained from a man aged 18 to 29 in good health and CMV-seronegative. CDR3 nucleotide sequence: TGTGCCAGCAGCCCAGATGGGCAGGGGGCCAACATTCAGTACTTC. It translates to CASSPDGQGANIQYF.